This TCR beta chain came from a study of tumor and adjacent non-tumor tissue in lung cancer. Study context: The cohort had around twelve adenocarcinoma, 2 squamous cell and 1 small cell patients.

Points from the study as a whole: Top 100 clones took a larger repertoire share in normal lung.

The template was RNA from unsorted bulk tissue. The normal lung tissue was taken more than 3 cm from the tumor edge. Donors were chemotherapy-naive, newly diagnosed lung cancer surgical patients in China, August–late 2014. A modified ARM-PCR protocol with three rounds of nested PCR amplified TCRbeta. One entry per CDR3 protein results from TCRdb running MiXCR on the multiplex PCR reads. The data show about 98,000 distinct CDR3 sequences, 75% to 90% seen once. Worth noting for this clonotype: Its antigen is as yet unknown. Because it lacks the conserved phenylalanine or tryptophan at the end, this CDR3 is likely a read error.

The CDR3 length is 13 residues. Per the germline V gene, CDR1 is SGHAT and CDR2 is FQNNGV. The sequencing input was distant non-tumor lung tissue. The chain uses TRBV11-2 and TRBJ2-2; D call uncertain. This receptor was identified in a man aged 55 to 70 with small cell lung cancer. For the CDR3, the DNA is TGTGCCAGTAGCTTAGTGGGCACCGGGGAGCTGTTTTCT. Translated: CASSLVGTGELFS.